The 8 T cell receptor beta chains given below trace back to one sample, sequenced in a study of T cells after yellow fever vaccination. TCRdb ran MiXCR on the 5' RACE reads and lists one entry per CDR3 protein. Among 450,000 to 550,000 distinct CDR3 sequences listed, approximately 21% were seen once. This specimen was PBMCs, taken 15 days after the yellow fever booster vaccination. Receptor source: a man aged 25-45 years who received the YFV17D yellow fever vaccine.

This clonotype was seen ten or more times. The chain links TRBV7-2 to TRBJ2-7; tentatively, D is TRBD1 or TRBD2 (5 bases each). This CDR3 has 14 amino acids. V was pared by 6 bases and J by 1 base, with 13 bases between. CDR1 is SGHTA, CDR2 FQGNSA, per germline. This CDR3 reads CASRREGASYEQYF. CDR3 DNA sequence: TGTGCCAGCAGACGGGAAGGGGCATCCTACGAGCAGTACTTC.

V and J are TRBV10-2 and TRBJ1-5; the D gene is possibly TRBD1 (5 bases). There are 14 residues in the CDR3. The V end was cut by 2 bases, the J end by 6 bases, with 11 bases between. CDR1 WSHSY and CDR2 SAAADI come from the germline V gene. CDR3 in amino acids: CASSEMGGTQPQHF. The CDR3 DNA reads TGCGCCAGCAGTGAGATGGGGGGAACTCAGCCCCAGCATTTT.

The sample holds a few counts of this clonotype. V gene TRBV7-9 combines with J gene TRBJ1-6; 9 positions match TRBD1. CDR1 is SEHNR, CDR2 FQNEAQ, per germline (reference sequence). Losses at the gene ends were 4 bases for V and 0 bases for J; bases not matched to a gene: 4. CDR3 size: 17 residues. In nucleotides, the CDR3 is TGTGCCAGCAGCTCCGGGACAGGGAGCTCCTATAATTCACCCCTCCACTTT. Translating it yields CASSSGTGSSYNSPLHF.

V is TRBV6-1 and J is TRBJ2-7, with D perhaps TRBD2 (6 bases). V lost 8 bases to trimming and J lost 5 bases, with 16 bases between them. Germline V gives CDR1 MNHNS, CDR2 SASEGT. The CDR3 totals 13 residues. In DNA, the CDR3 is TGTGCCAGCCGGGAGCCCTCTTCCCACGAGCAGTACTTC. Amino acid sequence: CASREPSSHEQYF.

This clonotype was counted a few times. The rearrangement joins TRBV20-1 to TRBJ2-1; possible D gene TRBD2, 6 bases. V lost 0 bases, J lost 6 bases, and 15 bases lay in between. This CDR3 has 15 amino acids. Per the germline V gene, CDR1 is DFQATT and CDR2 is SNEGSKA (reference sequence). The CDR3 region has the DNA TGCAGTGCTAGAGATCTCCGGGACTCTCCCAATGAGCAGTTCTTC. It specifies CSARDLRDSPNEQFF.

On this clonotype itself: This CDR3 is missing its conserved last phenylalanine or tryptophan, likely due to a read error. In DNA form, the CDR3 reads TGCGCCAGCAGCTTAACAAGGGGTAACTACGAGCAGTACTCC. It is translated as CASSLTRGNYEQYS. The chain carries TRBV5-1 and TRBJ2-7, with D perhaps matching TRBD1 (5 bases). The CDR3 is made up of 14 amino acids. CDR1 is SGHRS, CDR2 YFSETQ, per germline. Trimming stripped 2 bases from V and 3 bases from J, with 12 bases between.

The sample holds a few counts of this clonotype. The chain is built from TRBV20-1 and TRBJ1-1; maybe TRBD1 (6 bases). Trimming removed 3 bases from V and 5 bases from J, with 13 bases in between. This CDR3 comprises 13 residues. Germline V gene sequence: CDR1 DFQATT, CDR2 SNEGSKA (reference sequence). This CDR3 is CSASFGGKTEAFF. Here the CDR3 DNA reads TGCAGTGCTAGCTTCGGGGGCAAAACTGAAGCTTTCTTT.

This rearrangement joins TRBV9 to TRBJ2-1; 9 bases are a match to TRBD2. V lost 4 bases, J lost 4 bases, and 6 bases stayed unmatched. Germline V gene data show CDR1 as SGDLS and CDR2 as YYNGEE. The CDR3 contains 15 residues. CDR3: CASSPAGGPYNEQFF. Here the CDR3 DNA reads TGTGCCAGCAGCCCAGCGGGAGGCCCGTACAATGAGCAGTTCTTC.